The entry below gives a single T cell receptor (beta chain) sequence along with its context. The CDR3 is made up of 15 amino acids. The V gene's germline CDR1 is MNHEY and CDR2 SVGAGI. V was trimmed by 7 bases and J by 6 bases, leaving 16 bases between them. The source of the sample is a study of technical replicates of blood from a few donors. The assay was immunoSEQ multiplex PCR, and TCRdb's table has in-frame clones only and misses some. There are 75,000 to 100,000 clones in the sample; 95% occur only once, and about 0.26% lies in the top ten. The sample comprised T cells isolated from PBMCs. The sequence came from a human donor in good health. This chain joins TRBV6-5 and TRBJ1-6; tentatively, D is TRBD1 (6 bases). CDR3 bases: TGTGCCAGCACCTCCTTCGGACAGAGTAATTCACCCCTCCACTTT. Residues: CASTSFGQSNSPLHF.